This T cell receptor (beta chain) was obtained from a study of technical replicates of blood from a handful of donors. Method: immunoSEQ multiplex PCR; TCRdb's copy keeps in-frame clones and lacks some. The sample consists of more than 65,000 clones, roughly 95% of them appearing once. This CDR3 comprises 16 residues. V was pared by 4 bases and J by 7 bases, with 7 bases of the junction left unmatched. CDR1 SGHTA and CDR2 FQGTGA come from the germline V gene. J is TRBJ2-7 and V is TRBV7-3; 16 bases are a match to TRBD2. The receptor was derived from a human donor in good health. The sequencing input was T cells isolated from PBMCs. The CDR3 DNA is TGTGCCAGCAGCTCACCTCCGGGACTAGCGGGAGGGGAGCAGTACTTC. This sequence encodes CASSSPPGLAGGEQYF.